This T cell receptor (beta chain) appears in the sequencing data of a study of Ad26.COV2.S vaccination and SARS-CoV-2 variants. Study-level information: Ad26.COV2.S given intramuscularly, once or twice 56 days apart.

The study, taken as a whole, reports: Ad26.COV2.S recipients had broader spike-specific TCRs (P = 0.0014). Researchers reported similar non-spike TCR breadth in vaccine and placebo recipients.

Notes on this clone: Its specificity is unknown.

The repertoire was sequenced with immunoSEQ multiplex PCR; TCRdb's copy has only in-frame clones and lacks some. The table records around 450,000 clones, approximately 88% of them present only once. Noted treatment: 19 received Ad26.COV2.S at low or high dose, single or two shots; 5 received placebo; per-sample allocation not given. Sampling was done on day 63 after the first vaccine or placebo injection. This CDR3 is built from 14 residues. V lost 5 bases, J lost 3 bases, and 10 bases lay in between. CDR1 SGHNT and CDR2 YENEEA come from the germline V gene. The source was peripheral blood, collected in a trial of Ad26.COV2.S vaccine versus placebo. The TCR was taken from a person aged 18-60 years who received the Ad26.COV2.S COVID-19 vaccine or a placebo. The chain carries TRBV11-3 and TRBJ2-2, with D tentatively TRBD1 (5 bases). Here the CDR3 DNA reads TGTGCCAGCAGCCCTGGACACGACACCGGGGAGCTGTTTTTT. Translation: CASSPGHDTGELFF.